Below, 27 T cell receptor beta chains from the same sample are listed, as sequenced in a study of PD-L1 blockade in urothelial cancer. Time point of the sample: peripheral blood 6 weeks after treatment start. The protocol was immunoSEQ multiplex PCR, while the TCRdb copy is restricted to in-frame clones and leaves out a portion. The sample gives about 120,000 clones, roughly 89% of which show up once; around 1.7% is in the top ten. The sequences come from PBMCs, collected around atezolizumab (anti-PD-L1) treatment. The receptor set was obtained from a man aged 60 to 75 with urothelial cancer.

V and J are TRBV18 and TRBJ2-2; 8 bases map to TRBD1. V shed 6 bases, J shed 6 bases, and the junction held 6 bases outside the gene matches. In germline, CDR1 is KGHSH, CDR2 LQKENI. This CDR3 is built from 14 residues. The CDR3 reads CASSRPGGAGELFF. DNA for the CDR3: TGTGCCAGCTCGCGCCCAGGGGGCGCCGGGGAGCTGTTTTTT.

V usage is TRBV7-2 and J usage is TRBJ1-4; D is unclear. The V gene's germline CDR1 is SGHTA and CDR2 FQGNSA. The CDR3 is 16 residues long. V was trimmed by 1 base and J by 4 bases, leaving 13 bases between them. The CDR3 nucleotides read TGTGCCAGCAGCTTAGGAGAGGCAGCCTATAATGAAAAACTGTTTTTT. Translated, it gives CASSLGEAAYNEKLFF.

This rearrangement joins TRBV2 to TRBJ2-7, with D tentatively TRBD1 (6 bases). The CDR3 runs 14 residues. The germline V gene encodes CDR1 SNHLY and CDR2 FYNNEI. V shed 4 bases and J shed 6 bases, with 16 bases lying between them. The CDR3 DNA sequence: TGTGCCAGCAGTGGGGGGCGGTGGGCGGTCGAGCAGTACTTC. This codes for CASSGGRWAVEQYF.

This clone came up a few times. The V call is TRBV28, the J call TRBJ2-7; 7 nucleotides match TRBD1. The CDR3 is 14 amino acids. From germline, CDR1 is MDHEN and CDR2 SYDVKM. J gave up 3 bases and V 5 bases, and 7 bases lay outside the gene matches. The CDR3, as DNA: TGTGCCAGCAGTGTACCGGGACAGAGCTACGAGCAGTACTTC. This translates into CASSVPGQSYEQYF.

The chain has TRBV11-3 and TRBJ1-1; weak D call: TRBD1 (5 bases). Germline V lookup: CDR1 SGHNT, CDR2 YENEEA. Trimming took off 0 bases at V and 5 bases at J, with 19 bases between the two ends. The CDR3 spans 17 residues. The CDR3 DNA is TGTGCCAGCAGCTTAGAGCGCGGGGCCATACGGGGAACTGAAGCTTTCTTT. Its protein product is CASSLERGAIRGTEAFF.

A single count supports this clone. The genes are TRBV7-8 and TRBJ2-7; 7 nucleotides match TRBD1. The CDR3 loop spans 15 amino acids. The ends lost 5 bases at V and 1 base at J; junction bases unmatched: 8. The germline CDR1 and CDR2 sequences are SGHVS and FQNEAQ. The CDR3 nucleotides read TGTGCCAGCAGCCCCTACGGACAGGAGTCCTACGAGCAGTACTTC. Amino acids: CASSPYGQESYEQYF. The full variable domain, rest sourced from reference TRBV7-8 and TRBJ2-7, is GAGVSQSPRYKVAKRGQDVALRCDPISGHVSLFWYQQALGQGPEFLTYFQNEAQLDKSGLPSDRFFAERPEGSVSTLKIQRTQQEDSAVYLCASSPYGQESYEQYFGPGTRLTVT.

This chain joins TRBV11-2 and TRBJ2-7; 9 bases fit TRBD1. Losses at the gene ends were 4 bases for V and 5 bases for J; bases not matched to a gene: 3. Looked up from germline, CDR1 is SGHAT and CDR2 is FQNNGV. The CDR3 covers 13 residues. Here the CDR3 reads CASSSDRGHEQYF. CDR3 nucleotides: TGTGCCAGCAGCTCGGACAGGGGACACGAGCAGTACTTC.

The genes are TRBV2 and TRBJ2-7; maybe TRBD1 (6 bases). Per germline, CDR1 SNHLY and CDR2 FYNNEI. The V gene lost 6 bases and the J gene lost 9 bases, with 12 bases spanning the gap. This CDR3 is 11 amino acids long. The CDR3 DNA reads TGTGCCAGCAGGAACCGGGACATGCAGTACTTC. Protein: CASRNRDMQYF.

The CDR3 region has the DNA TGTGCCAGCAGCGGGGGGGAGGCTGGGGCCAACGTCCTGACTTTC. It yields the protein CASSGGEAGANVLTF. This chain joins TRBV28 and TRBJ2-6; TRBD2 agrees at 8 bases. Unmatched junction bases numbered 3, after V lost 6 bases and J lost 2 bases. The CDR3 has 15 amino acids. Germline CDR1 and CDR2: MDHEN and SYDVKM.

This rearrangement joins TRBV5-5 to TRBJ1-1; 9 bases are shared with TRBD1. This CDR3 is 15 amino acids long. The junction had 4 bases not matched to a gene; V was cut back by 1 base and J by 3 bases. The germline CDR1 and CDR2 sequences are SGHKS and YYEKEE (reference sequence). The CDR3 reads CASSLTWTGDTEAFF. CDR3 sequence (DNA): TGTGCCAGCAGCTTGACGTGGACAGGGGACACTGAAGCTTTCTTT.

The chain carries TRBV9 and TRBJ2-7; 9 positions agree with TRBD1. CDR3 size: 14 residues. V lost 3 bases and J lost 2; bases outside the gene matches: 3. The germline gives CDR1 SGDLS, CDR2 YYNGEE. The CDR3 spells CASSAGTGTYEQYF. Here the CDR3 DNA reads TGTGCCAGCAGCGCCGGGACAGGGACCTACGAGCAGTACTTC. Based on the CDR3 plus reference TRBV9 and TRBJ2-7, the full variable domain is DSGVTQTPKHLITATGQRVTLRCSPRSGDLSVYWYQQSLDQGLQFLIQYYNGEERAKGNILERFSAQQFPDLHSELNLSSLELGDSALYFCASSAGTGTYEQYFGPGTRLTVT.

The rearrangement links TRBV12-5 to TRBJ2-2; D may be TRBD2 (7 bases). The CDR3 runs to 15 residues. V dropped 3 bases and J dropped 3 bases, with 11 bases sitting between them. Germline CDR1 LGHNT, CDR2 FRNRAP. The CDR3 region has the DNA TGTGCTAGTGGTTTCGGGGGGCGGGACACCGGGGAGCTGTTTTTT. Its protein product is CASGFGGRDTGELFF.

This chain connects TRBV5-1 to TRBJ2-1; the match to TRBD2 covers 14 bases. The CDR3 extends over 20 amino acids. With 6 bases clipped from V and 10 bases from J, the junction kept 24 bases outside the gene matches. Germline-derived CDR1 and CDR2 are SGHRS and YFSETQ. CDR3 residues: CASTGHLTSGRGVGVREQFF. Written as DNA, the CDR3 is TGCGCCAGCACCGGTCATCTGACTAGCGGGAGGGGAGTTGGTGTTCGGGAGCAGTTCTTC.

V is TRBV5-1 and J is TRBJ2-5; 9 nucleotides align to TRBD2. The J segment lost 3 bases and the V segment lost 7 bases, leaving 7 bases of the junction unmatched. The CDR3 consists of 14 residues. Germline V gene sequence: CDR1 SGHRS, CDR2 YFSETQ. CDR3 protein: CASQLAGVEETQYF. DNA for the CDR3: TGCGCCAGCCAATTAGCGGGAGTGGAAGAGACCCAGTACTTC.

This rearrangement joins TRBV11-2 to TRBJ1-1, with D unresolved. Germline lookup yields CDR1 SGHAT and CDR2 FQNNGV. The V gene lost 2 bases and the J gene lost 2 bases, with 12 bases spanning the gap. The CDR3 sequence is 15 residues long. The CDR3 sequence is CASSLNPNSNTEAFF. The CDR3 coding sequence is TGTGCCAGCAGCTTAAACCCGAACAGTAACACTGAAGCTTTCTTT.

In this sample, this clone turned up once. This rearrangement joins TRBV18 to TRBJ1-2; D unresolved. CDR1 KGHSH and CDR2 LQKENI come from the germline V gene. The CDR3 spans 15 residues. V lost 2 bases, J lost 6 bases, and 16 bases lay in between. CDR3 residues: CASSPSPVGRNGYTF. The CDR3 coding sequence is TGTGCCAGCTCACCATCTCCAGTCGGGAGGAATGGCTACACCTTC.

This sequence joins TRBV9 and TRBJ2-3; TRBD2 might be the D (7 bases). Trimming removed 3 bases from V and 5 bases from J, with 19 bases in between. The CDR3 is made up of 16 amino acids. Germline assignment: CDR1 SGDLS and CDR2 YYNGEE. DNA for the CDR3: TGTGCCAGCAGCGAGATGGGGGGGGGCCGGGGAGATACGCAGTATTTT. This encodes CASSEMGGGRGDTQYF.

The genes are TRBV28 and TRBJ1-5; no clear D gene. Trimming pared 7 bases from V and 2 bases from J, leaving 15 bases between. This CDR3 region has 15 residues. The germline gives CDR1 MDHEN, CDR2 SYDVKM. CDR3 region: CASTSGLPGNQPQHF. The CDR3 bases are TGTGCCAGCACCTCCGGACTTCCCGGCAATCAGCCCCAGCATTTT.

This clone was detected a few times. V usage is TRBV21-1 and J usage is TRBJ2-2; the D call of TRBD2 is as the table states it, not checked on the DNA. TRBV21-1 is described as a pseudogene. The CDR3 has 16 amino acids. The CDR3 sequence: CASIQSGRLNTGELFF. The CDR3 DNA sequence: TGTGCCAGCATCCAAAGTGGGAGATTGAACACCGGGGAGCTGTTTTTT.

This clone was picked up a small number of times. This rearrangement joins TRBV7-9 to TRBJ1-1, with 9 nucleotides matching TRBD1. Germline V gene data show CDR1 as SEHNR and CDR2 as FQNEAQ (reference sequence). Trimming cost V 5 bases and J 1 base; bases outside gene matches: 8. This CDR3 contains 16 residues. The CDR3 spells CASSPGTGRRNTEAFF. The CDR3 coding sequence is TGTGCCAGCAGCCCAGGGACAGGGAGAAGGAACACTGAAGCTTTCTTT.

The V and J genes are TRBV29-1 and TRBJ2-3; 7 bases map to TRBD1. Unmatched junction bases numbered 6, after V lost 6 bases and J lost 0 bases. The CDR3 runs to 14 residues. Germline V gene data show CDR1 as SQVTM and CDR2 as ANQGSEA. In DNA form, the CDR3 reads TGCAGCGTGTCAGGACAGGACAGCACAGATACGCAGTATTTT. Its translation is CSVSGQDSTDTQYF.

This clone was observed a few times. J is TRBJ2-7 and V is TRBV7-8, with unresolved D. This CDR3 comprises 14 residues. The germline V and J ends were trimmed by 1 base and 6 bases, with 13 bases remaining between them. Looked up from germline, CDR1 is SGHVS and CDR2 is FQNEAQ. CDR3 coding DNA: TGTGCCAGCAGCTTAGTTCGCTTGAGTGGCGAGCAGTACTTC. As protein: CASSLVRLSGEQYF.

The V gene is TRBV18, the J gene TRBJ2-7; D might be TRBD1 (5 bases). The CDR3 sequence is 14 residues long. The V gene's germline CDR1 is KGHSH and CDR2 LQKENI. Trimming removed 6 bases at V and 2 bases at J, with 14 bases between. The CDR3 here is CASSPRNRPYEQYF. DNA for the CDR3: TGTGCCAGCTCCCCAAGGAACAGGCCCTACGAGCAGTACTTC.

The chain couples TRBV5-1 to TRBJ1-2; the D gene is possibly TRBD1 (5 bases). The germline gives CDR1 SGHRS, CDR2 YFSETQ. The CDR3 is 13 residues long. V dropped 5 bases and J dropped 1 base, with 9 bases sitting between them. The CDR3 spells CASSKDINYGYTF. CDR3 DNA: TGCGCCAGCAGTAAGGACATTAACTATGGCTACACCTTC.

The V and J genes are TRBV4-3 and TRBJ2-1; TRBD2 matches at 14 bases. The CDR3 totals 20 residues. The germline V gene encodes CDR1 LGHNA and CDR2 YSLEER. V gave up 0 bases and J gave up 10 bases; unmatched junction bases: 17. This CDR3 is CASSQEVLGLAGVAGEEQFF. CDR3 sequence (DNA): TGCGCCAGCAGCCAAGAGGTTCTGGGACTAGCGGGGGTCGCCGGTGAGGAGCAGTTCTTC.

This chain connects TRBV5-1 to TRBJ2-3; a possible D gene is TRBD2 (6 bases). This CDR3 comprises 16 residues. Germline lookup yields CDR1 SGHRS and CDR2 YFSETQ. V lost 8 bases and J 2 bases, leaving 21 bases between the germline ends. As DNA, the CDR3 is TGCGCCAGTCGACAGCGCATAGCGGATACCACAGATACGCAGTATTTT. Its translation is CASRQRIADTTDTQYF.

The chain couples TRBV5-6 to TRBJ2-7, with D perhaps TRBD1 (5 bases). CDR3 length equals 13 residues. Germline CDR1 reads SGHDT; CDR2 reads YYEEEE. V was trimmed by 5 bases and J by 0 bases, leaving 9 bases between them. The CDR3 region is CASSQGSSYEQYF. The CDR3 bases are TGTGCCAGCAGTCAGGGCAGCTCCTACGAGCAGTACTTC.